A single sample is the source of the 30 T cell receptor beta chains below, sequenced in a study of OX40 agonist ivuxolimab in advanced cancers. Sequencing was performed with immunoSEQ multiplex PCR; in TCRdb, only in-frame clones are kept and a portion is missing. The sample has 50,000 to 60,000 clones, about 89% seen once. The specimen comprised CD4+ or CD8+ T cells sorted from blood, sampled in a trial of the OX40 agonist ivuxolimab. All receptors come from an adult with an advanced solid tumor such as melanoma, head and neck, liver or kidney cancer.

The chain carries TRBV6-5 and TRBJ1-3; D gene ambiguous. The CDR3 has 15 residues. Germline V gene sequence: CDR1 MNHEY, CDR2 SVGAGI. V was shortened by 0 bases and J by 2 bases, with 8 bases between the two germline ends. The CDR3 reads CASSYSGSAGNTIYF. The CDR3 DNA reads TGTGCCAGCAGTTACTCTGGTAGTGCTGGAAACACCATATATTTT.

The chain couples TRBV5-6 to TRBJ2-1, with D possibly matching TRBD2 (6 bases). Germline CDR1 and CDR2: SGHDT and YYEEEE. Trimming removed 0 bases at V and 14 bases at J, with 18 bases between. CDR3 length: 14 amino acids. The CDR3 nucleotides are TGTGCCAGCAGCTTGGTGGCAGAGGAGGGTTTGGAGTTCTTC. Translating gives CASSLVAEEGLEFF.

The V gene is TRBV6-5, the J gene TRBJ2-6; D gene uncertain. Germline-derived CDR1 and CDR2 are MNHEY and SVGAGI. V lost 5 bases and J lost 0, with 8 bases in between. The length of the CDR3 is 15 residues. The CDR3 loop is CASSQSSSGANVLTF. In nucleotides, the CDR3 is TGTGCCAGCAGTCAGTCTTCCTCTGGGGCCAACGTCCTGACTTTC.

The chain is built from TRBV6-1 and TRBJ2-7, with D possibly being TRBD1 or TRBD2 (5 bases each). V lost 5 bases and J 2 bases, leaving 7 bases between the germline ends. Per germline, CDR1 MNHNS and CDR2 SASEGT. The CDR3 contains 12 residues. The CDR3 DNA reads TGTGCCAGCAGTACGGGACCCTACGAGCAGTACTTC. Its translation: CASSTGPYEQYF.

A few counts support this clone. V and J are TRBV18 and TRBJ2-1; TRBD2 aligns across 8 bases. With 3 bases clipped from V and 5 bases from J, the junction kept 0 bases outside the gene matches. CDR3 size: 13 residues. Germline V lookup: CDR1 KGHSH, CDR2 LQKENI. CDR3 bases: TGTGCCAGCTCACCGGGACTAGACAATGAGCAGTTCTTC. This translates into CASSPGLDNEQFF.

In the case of this clone: The junction departs from germline at one end; a sequencing error may be responsible. The CDR3 is CASSLAAHNEQFF. In nucleotides, the CDR3 is TGTGCTAGCAGCTTAGCTGCACATAATGAGCAGTTCTTC. The chain employs TRBV7-7 and TRBJ2-1, with D hard to call. The CDR3 spans 13 residues. The germline gives CDR1 SSHAT, CDR2 FNYEAQ (reference sequence). Using reference TRBV7-7 and TRBJ2-1 for the parts outside the CDR3, the full variable domain is GAGVSQSPRYKVTKRGQDVTLRCDPISSHATLYWYQQALGQGPEFLTYFNYEAQPDKSGLPSDRFSAERPEGSISTLTIQRTEQRDSAMYRCASSLAAHNEQFFGPGTRLTVL.

V and J are TRBV29-1 and TRBJ2-1; possibly TRBD2 for D (6 bases). The CDR3 runs 15 residues. From germline, CDR1 is SQVTM and CDR2 ANQGSEA. The V end lost 7 bases, the J end lost 7 bases, and 23 bases lay between the germline ends. The CDR3 region is CSASVGTHLGNEQFF. Written as DNA, the CDR3 is TGCAGCGCATCGGTCGGGACTCACCTCGGAAATGAGCAGTTCTTC.

CDR3 region: CASSIGQGMEFF. In DNA, the CDR3 is TGTGCCAGTAGTATTGGACAGGGGATGGAGTTCTTC. The genes are TRBV19 and TRBJ2-1; TRBD1 aligns across 9 bases. The CDR3 consists of 12 residues. Germline CDR1 and CDR2: LNHDA and SQIVND (reference sequence). The junction had 5 bases not matched to a gene; V was cut back by 3 bases and J by 14 bases. Using reference TRBV19 and TRBJ2-1 for the parts outside the CDR3, the full variable domain is DGGITQSPKYLFRKEGQNVTLSCEQNLNHDAMYWYRQDPGQGLRLIYYSQIVNDFQKGDIAEGYSVSREKKESFPLTVTSAQKNPTAFYLCASSIGQGMEFFGPGTRLTVL.

This clone was observed a single time. V and J are TRBV9 and TRBJ2-3; TRBD2 agrees at 7 bases. With 0 bases clipped from V and 5 bases from J, the junction kept 9 bases outside the gene matches. The CDR3 totals 16 residues. Germline lookup yields CDR1 SGDLS and CDR2 YYNGEE. DNA of the CDR3: TGTGCCAGCAGCGTAGCTTCCCTAGCGGCGGTAGATACGCAGTATTTT. This codes for CASSVASLAAVDTQYF.

The CDR3, as DNA: TGTGCCAGCAGCCCCGTGGCTAGCGGGAGGGCCAAAGAGACCCAGTACTTC. Translation: CASSPVASGRAKETQYF. The chain joins TRBV9 to TRBJ2-5; 12 bases align to TRBD2. This CDR3 is 17 amino acids long. Germline CDR1 SGDLS, CDR2 YYNGEE. J lost 3 bases, V lost 4 bases, and 10 bases had no gene match. The whole variable domain, remainder taken from reference TRBV9 and TRBJ2-5, is DSGVTQTPKHLITATGQRVTLRCSPRSGDLSVYWYQQSLDQGLQFLIQYYNGEERAKGNILERFSAQQFPDLHSELNLSSLELGDSALYFCASSPVASGRAKETQYFGPGTRLLVL.

V and J are TRBV27 and TRBJ1-3; D gene uncertain. V was pared by 6 bases and J by 0 bases, with 15 bases between. Germline V gene sequence: CDR1 MNHEY, CDR2 SMNVEV (reference sequence). CDR3 length: 16 residues. The CDR3 region is CASSRKAGYSGNTIYF. CDR3 nucleotide sequence: TGTGCCAGCAGCCGTAAGGCGGGCTACTCTGGAAACACCATATATTTT.

The chain joins TRBV10-3 to TRBJ1-2; 9 bases agree with TRBD1. Germline CDR1 ENHRY, CDR2 SYGVKD. Unmatched junction bases numbered 5, after V lost 8 bases and J lost 1 base. The CDR3 loop spans 14 amino acids. Here the CDR3 reads CAIQDRGVNYGYTF. The CDR3 nucleotides are TGTGCCATCCAGGACAGGGGCGTTAACTATGGCTACACCTTC.

The chain recombines TRBV2 with TRBJ2-7, with a weak D call TRBD2 (6 bases). CDR3 length: 15 residues. Trimming removed 3 bases at V and 6 bases at J, with 18 bases between. The germline CDR1 and CDR2 sequences are SNHLY and FYNNEI. This chain's CDR3 is CASSEFALASGEQYF. CDR3 DNA: TGTGCCAGCAGTGAGTTCGCACTAGCATCGGGCGAGCAGTACTTC.

The V gene is TRBV11-2, the J gene TRBJ2-1; the D is unclear. V lost 7 bases, J lost 5 bases, and 6 bases lay in between. The CDR3 totals 11 residues. Per germline, CDR1 SGHAT and CDR2 FQNNGV. In DNA, the CDR3 is TGTGCCAGCACCCGGGACAATGAGCAGTTCTTC. It specifies CASTRDNEQFF.

Only one count was recorded for this clone. This chain links TRBV28 with TRBJ2-1; D is possibly TRBD2 (5 bases). Per germline, CDR1 MDHEN and CDR2 SYDVKM. This CDR3 is 13 amino acids long. V was shortened by 6 bases and J by 6 bases, with 12 bases between the two germline ends. This chain's CDR3 is CASSWGTSNEQFF. DNA for the CDR3: TGTGCCAGCAGCTGGGGAACTAGCAATGAGCAGTTCTTC.

This chain connects TRBV7-2 to TRBJ2-7, with D possibly matching TRBD1 (6 bases). CDR1 is SGHTA and CDR2 is FQGNSA in the germline V gene. Trimming cost V 6 bases and J 5 bases, with 17 bases left between them. CDR3 length: 14 amino acids. The CDR3 DNA is TGTGCCAGCAGAAGACGACAGGCTCTCGACGAGCAGTACTTC. This codes for CASRRRQALDEQYF.

The chain links TRBV28 to TRBJ1-5, with D unresolved. Looked up from germline, CDR1 is MDHEN and CDR2 is SYDVKM. V was clipped by 6 bases and J by 2 bases, with 11 bases between them. The CDR3 spans 14 residues. The CDR3 reads CASSPPNRNQPQHF. For the CDR3, the DNA is TGTGCCAGCAGCCCCCCAAACCGCAATCAGCCCCAGCATTTT.

V usage is TRBV5-6 and J usage is TRBJ2-3; 10 positions agree with TRBD1. The CDR3 consists of 16 residues. Germline CDR1 and CDR2: SGHDT and YYEEEE. V lost 3 bases and J lost 1; bases outside the gene matches: 5. CDR3 sequence reads: CASSWTGTGGTDTQYF. In DNA form, the CDR3 reads TGTGCCAGCAGCTGGACCGGGACAGGGGGCACAGATACGCAGTATTTT.

This chain connects TRBV6-4 to TRBJ2-2; unclear D gene. The V end lost 0 bases, the J end lost 0 bases, and 5 bases lay between the germline ends. CDR1 is MRHNA, CDR2 SNTAGT, per germline. The CDR3 consists of 15 residues. The CDR3 protein is CASSDSGTNTGELFF. The CDR3 bases are TGTGCCAGCAGTGACTCGGGGACGAACACCGGGGAGCTGTTTTTT.

This chain uses TRBV7-9 with TRBJ2-7; D may match TRBD1 or TRBD2 (6 bases each). The germline V and J ends were trimmed by 5 bases and 3 bases, with 26 bases remaining between them. This CDR3 comprises 18 residues. Germline values: CDR1 SEHNR, CDR2 FQNEAQ (reference sequence). This CDR3 is CASSPYTGARTPSYEQYF. The CDR3 nucleotides are TGTGCCAGCAGCCCCTACACGGGGGCCAGGACCCCTAGCTACGAGCAGTACTTC.

V and J are TRBV6-5 and TRBJ2-7, with D possibly matching TRBD2 (5 bases). The V end lost 6 bases, the J end lost 4 bases, and 13 bases lay between the germline ends. The CDR3 runs 13 residues. Germline V gives CDR1 MNHEY, CDR2 SVGAGI. The CDR3 DNA reads as TGTGCCAGCAGAAGGACTCCTGCTTACGAGCAGTACTTC. Amino acids: CASRRTPAYEQYF.

The rearrangement uses TRBV5-1 and TRBJ2-6, with D perhaps given as TRBD1 or TRBD2 (5 bases each). V lost 4 bases and J lost 3, with 20 bases in between. The CDR3 totals 18 residues. CDR1 SGHRS and CDR2 YFSETQ come from the germline V gene. The CDR3 spells CASSPGPAGGGGANVLTF. In DNA, the CDR3 is TGCGCCAGCAGCCCGGGACCGGCCGGAGGTGGTGGGGCCAACGTCCTGACTTTC.

This sequence joins TRBV19 and TRBJ1-6, with D unclear. Germline lookup yields CDR1 LNHDA and CDR2 SQIVND (reference sequence). The germline V and J ends were trimmed by 9 bases and 7 bases, with 10 bases remaining between them. CDR3 length: 12 amino acids. The CDR3: CASQTANSPLHF. CDR3 coding DNA: TGTGCCAGCCAAACCGCCAATTCACCCCTCCACTTT. Supplemented by reference TRBV19 and TRBJ1-6, the full variable domain reads DGGITQSPKYLFRKEGQNVTLSCEQNLNHDAMYWYRQDPGQGLRLIYYSQIVNDFQKGDIAEGYSVSREKKESFPLTVTSAQKNPTAFYLCASQTANSPLHFGNGTRLTVT.

The chain is built from TRBV27 and TRBJ2-3; TRBD2 matches at 10 bases. This CDR3 comprises 16 residues. Germline loops: CDR1 MNHEY, CDR2 SMNVEV (reference sequence). Unmatched junction bases numbered 7, after V lost 5 bases and J lost 2 bases. The CDR3 protein is CASSVETSGNTDTQYF. Here the CDR3 DNA reads TGTGCCAGCAGTGTAGAAACTAGCGGGAACACAGATACGCAGTATTTT.

The V gene is TRBV7-8, the J gene TRBJ1-2, with no clear D. The V end lost 1 base, the J end lost 2 bases, and 11 bases lay between the germline ends. Germline V gene data show CDR1 as SGHVS and CDR2 as FQNEAQ. This CDR3 has 15 amino acids. The DNA of the CDR3 is TGTGCCAGCAGCTTAGACTTTTCCGCGAACTATGGCTACACCTTC. It yields the protein CASSLDFSANYGYTF.

The chain recombines TRBV5-4 with TRBJ2-3; D remains ambiguous. The V end was cut by 0 bases, the J end by 4 bases, with 15 bases between. The length of the CDR3 is 16 residues. Germline V lookup: CDR1 SGHNT, CDR2 YYREEE (reference sequence). In nucleotides, the CDR3 is TGTGCCAGCAGCTTGGGAGGTACTGCGTTGCCAGATACGCAGTATTTT. It is translated as CASSLGGTALPDTQYF.

This rearrangement joins TRBV7-3 to TRBJ1-1, with TRBD1 identical over 7 bases. The trim removed 5 bases at V and 2 bases at J, leaving 8 bases unmatched. The CDR3 has 15 amino acids. Germline V gene data show CDR1 as SGHTA and CDR2 as FQGTGA. CDR3 bases: TGTGCCAGCAGCAGGTTGACAGGGTTCAACACTGAAGCTTTCTTT. This translates into CASSRLTGFNTEAFF.

The sample holds one count of this clone. J is TRBJ2-7 and V is TRBV30; 9 bases line up with TRBD2. The CDR3 length is 14 residues. CDR1 is GTSNPN, CDR2 SVGIG, per germline (reference sequence). V dropped 4 bases and J dropped 2; count of bases not matched to a gene: 6. CDR3 bases: TGTGCCTGGAAGACTAGCGGAGCAACCTACGAGCAGTACTTC. Its translation is CAWKTSGATYEQYF.

This clone is deemed medium-sized. The J gene is TRBJ1-2, the V gene TRBV10-1; D ambiguous. CDR3 size: 14 residues. Trimming removed 0 bases at V and 10 bases at J, with 15 bases between. From germline, CDR1 is WNHNN and CDR2 SYGVQD (reference sequence). The chain's CDR3 is CASSESGSKRTYTF. CDR3 nucleotides: TGCGCCAGCAGTGAGTCGGGTTCTAAAAGGACCTACACCTTC.

This chain joins TRBV19 and TRBJ1-5; 7 bases align to TRBD1. CDR1 and CDR2 (germline): LNHDA, SQIVND (reference sequence). The V segment lost 2 bases and the J segment 5 bases; nucleotides outside the gene matches: 9. The length of the CDR3 is 16 residues. Here the CDR3 reads CASSILQGPYYQPQHF. CDR3 coding DNA: TGTGCCAGTAGTATATTACAGGGGCCTTATTATCAGCCCCAGCATTTT.